The T cell receptor beta chain under discussion was sequenced for a study of blood T cell repertoires in COVID-19. The CDR3 covers 16 residues. Germline V gene sequence: CDR1 SGHRS, CDR2 YFSETQ. The V and J ends lost 0 bases and 4 bases, in that order; junction bases with no gene match: 7. The protocol was immunoSEQ multiplex PCR, while the TCRdb copy is restricted to in-frame clones and leaves out a portion. The sample has about 39,000 clones, 75% to 90% seen once. Sequences were obtained from peripheral blood. The genes are TRBV5-1 and TRBJ2-1; TRBD1 matches 7 bases. The sequence was collected from a man in his sixties with acute or convalescent COVID-19. CDR3 residues: CASSLVSTGSYNEQFF. CDR3 nucleotide sequence: TGCGCCAGCAGCTTGGTATCGACAGGGTCGTACAATGAGCAGTTCTTC.